This T cell receptor beta chain was retrieved from a study of shared clonotypes between healthy human individuals. This CDR3 has 19 amino acids. With V trimmed by 5 bases and J by 3 bases, 13 bases remained unmatched. The germline V gene has CDR1 SGHTA and CDR2 FQGNSA. An assay was performed, and its level was deep. Using immunoSEQ multiplex PCR, the repertoire was profiled, and TCRdb retains in-frame clones only, with some absent. The sample shows about 2,500,000 clones, 85% to 95% of them seen only once. The authors divided CD4+ cells into CD45RA+ naive and CD45RA-negative memory subsets. Study-wide results and limits: Clonotypes that were shared across a few donors made up around 5.5% of naive CD4 clonotypes.

Details on this clone: As yet, its antigen is unknown.

The V and J genes are TRBV7-2 and TRBJ2-7; 16 nucleotides match TRBD2. Sequences were obtained from naive CD4+ T cells sorted from blood. Described subset: CD45RA+ positively selected. This receptor was taken from a man between 18 and 35 years old in good health. The CDR3 nucleotides are TGTGCCAGCAGCCCAGACGGGACTAGCGGGAGGGTAATTCTCTACGAGCAGTACTTC. It translates to CASSPDGTSGRVILYEQYF.